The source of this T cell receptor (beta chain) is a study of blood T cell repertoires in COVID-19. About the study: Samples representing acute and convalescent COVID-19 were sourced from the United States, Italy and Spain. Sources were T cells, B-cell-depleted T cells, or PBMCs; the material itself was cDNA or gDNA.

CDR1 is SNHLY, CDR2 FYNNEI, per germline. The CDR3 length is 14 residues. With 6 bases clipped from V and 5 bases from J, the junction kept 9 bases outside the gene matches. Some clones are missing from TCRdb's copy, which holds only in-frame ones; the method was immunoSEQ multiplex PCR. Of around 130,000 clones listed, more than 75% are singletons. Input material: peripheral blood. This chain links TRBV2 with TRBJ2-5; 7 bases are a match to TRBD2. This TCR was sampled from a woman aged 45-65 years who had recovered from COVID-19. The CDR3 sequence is CASSPAGLGETQYF. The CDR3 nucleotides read TGTGCCAGCAGCCCAGCGGGGTTGGGGGAGACCCAGTACTTC.